This passage covers 17 T cell receptor beta chains from one sample sequenced in a study of OX40 agonist ivuxolimab in advanced cancers. The assay was immunoSEQ multiplex PCR, and TCRdb's table has in-frame clones only and misses some. The sample consists of about 83,000 clones, roughly 87% of them appearing once. The material was CD4+ or CD8+ T cells sorted from blood, obtained in a trial of the OX40 agonist ivuxolimab. The receptors originated from an adult with an advanced solid tumor such as melanoma, head and neck, liver or kidney cancer.

This clone showed up just once. The chain employs TRBV19 and TRBJ1-5; TRBD1 matches at 10 bases. Germline-derived CDR1 and CDR2 are LNHDA and SQIVND (reference sequence). The length of the CDR3 is 15 residues. V trimming: 9 bases; J trimming: 3 bases; junction bases outside the gene matches: 8. CDR3 sequence reads: CASKPGQGFNQPQHF. CDR3 nucleotide sequence: TGTGCCAGCAAGCCGGGACAGGGGTTCAATCAGCCCCAGCATTTT.

The V and J genes are TRBV10-1 and TRBJ2-1; D is unclear. Germline V CDR1 and CDR2: WNHNN, SYGVQD (reference sequence). This CDR3 has 18 amino acids. V was trimmed by 0 bases and J by 0 bases, leaving 15 bases between them. The CDR3 protein is CASSESFPWVSSYNEQFF. As DNA, the CDR3 is TGCGCCAGCAGTGAGTCGTTCCCGTGGGTTAGCTCCTACAATGAGCAGTTCTTC.

The V and J genes are TRBV7-8 and TRBJ2-1; D is uncertain. The germline CDR1 and CDR2 sequences are SGHVS and FQNEAQ. The CDR3 has 17 amino acids. V dropped 2 bases and J dropped 2 bases, with 16 bases sitting between them. The CDR3 loop reads CASSLLPRSHPYNEQFF. The CDR3 coding sequence is TGTGCCAGCAGCTTACTCCCCAGATCCCACCCCTACAATGAGCAGTTCTTC.

CDR3 loop: CASSRTPGTMNMGTGELFF. CDR3 DNA sequence: TGTGCCAGCAGCCGAACGCCGGGGACAATGAACATGGGCACCGGGGAGCTGTTTTTT. The genes are TRBV13 and TRBJ2-2; perhaps TRBD1 as D (6 bases). Trimming removed 5 bases at V and 4 bases at J, with 26 bases between. Germline V gives CDR1 PRHDT, CDR2 FYEKMQ (reference sequence). CDR3 length: 19 residues.

The chain uses TRBV6-6 and TRBJ1-1, with TRBD1 as a possible D gene (5 bases). This CDR3 region has 14 residues. Per the germline V gene, CDR1 is MNHNY and CDR2 is SVGAGI (reference sequence). Trimming cost V 4 bases and J 1 base, with 10 bases left between them. CDR3: CASSSRQRNTEAFF. The CDR3 nucleotides are TGTGCCAGCAGTTCGAGACAGCGGAACACTGAAGCTTTCTTT.

The chain joins TRBV7-2 to TRBJ2-5, with 7 bases identical to TRBD2. Looked up from germline, CDR1 is SGHTA and CDR2 is FQGNSA. The V and J ends lost 7 bases and 1 base, in that order; junction bases with no gene match: 6. The CDR3 totals 14 residues. CDR3 DNA sequence: TGTGCCAGCACTCCAGCGGGGTCCCAAGAGACCCAGTACTTC. Amino acid sequence: CASTPAGSQETQYF.

The rearrangement joins TRBV6-5 to TRBJ1-2, with a weak D call TRBD1 (5 bases). Trimming took off 6 bases at V and 8 bases at J, with 13 bases between the two ends. The CDR3 is 12 amino acids. Germline CDR1 MNHEY, CDR2 SVGAGI. The DNA for the CDR3 is TGTGCCAGCAGGTCGCAAGGGGCCGGCTACACCTTC. This sequence encodes CASRSQGAGYTF.

The chain has TRBV19 and TRBJ1-1; D is unresolved. Deletions cut 5 bases from V and 1 base from J, with 17 bases between. Germline V CDR1 and CDR2: LNHDA, SQIVND (reference sequence). The CDR3 has 16 residues. DNA of the CDR3: TGTGCCAGTAGTTCCCGATCGCAGGTTTCGAACACTGAAGCTTTCTTT. Residues: CASSSRSQVSNTEAFF.

The chain couples TRBV2 to TRBJ2-7, with 9 positions matching TRBD2. The V segment lost 3 bases and the J segment 3 bases; nucleotides outside the gene matches: 6. The germline V gene has CDR1 SNHLY and CDR2 FYNNEI. The length of the CDR3 is 15 residues. The CDR3 nucleotides are TGTGCCAGCAGTGATTCGGGACTAGCCGTCTACGAGCAGTACTTC. This gives the protein CASSDSGLAVYEQYF.

This clone has only one observation. The V and J genes are TRBV7-2 and TRBJ1-6, with a weak D call TRBD1 (5 bases). V lost 3 bases and J 7 bases, leaving 10 bases between the germline ends. Germline V CDR1 and CDR2: SGHTA, FQGNSA. The CDR3 covers 14 residues. CDR3 region: CASSFADRNSPLHF. CDR3 coding DNA: TGTGCCAGCAGCTTCGCCGACAGAAATTCACCCCTCCACTTT.

This clone was picked up one time. This sequence joins TRBV6-5 and TRBJ1-4; 7 bases agree with TRBD1. CDR1 is MNHEY, CDR2 SVGAGI, per germline. Trimming removed 2 bases from V and 4 bases from J; junction bases left unmatched: 7. There are 16 residues in the CDR3. The CDR3 DNA reads as TGTGCCAGCAGTTACAGTACGACAGGGCGTAATGAAAAACTGTTTTTT. It encodes CASSYSTTGRNEKLFF.

The gene calls are TRBV7-2 and TRBJ2-3; 7 positions match TRBD2. V lost 6 bases to trimming and J lost 7 bases; unmatched junction nucleotides: 7. From germline, CDR1 is SGHTA and CDR2 FQGNSA. CDR3 length equals 13 residues. The chain's CDR3 is CASSWGGAYTQYF. The CDR3 nucleotides read TGTGCCAGCAGTTGGGGAGGGGCCTATACGCAGTATTTT. Full variable domain (remainder filled in from reference TRBV7-2 and TRBJ2-3): GAGVSQSPSNKVTEKGKDVELRCDPISGHTALYWYRQSLGQGLEFLIYFQGNSAPDKSGLPSDRFSAERTGGSVSTLTIQRTQQEDSAVYLCASSWGGAYTQYFGPGTRLTVL.

The chain couples TRBV6-1 to TRBJ1-2; TRBD1 matches at 8 bases. J lost 0 bases, V lost 6 bases, and 6 bases had no gene match. Germline-derived CDR1 and CDR2 are MNHNS and SASEGT. This CDR3 is built from 15 residues. As DNA, the CDR3 is TGTGCCAGCAGCGGAGGACAGGGAGCTAACTATGGCTACACCTTC. Amino acid sequence: CASSGGQGANYGYTF.

J is TRBJ2-7 and V is TRBV10-1; weak D call: TRBD2 (6 bases). Germline V CDR1 and CDR2: WNHNN, SYGVQD (reference sequence). The CDR3 totals 14 residues. The V end lost 7 bases, the J end lost 2 bases, and 15 bases lay between the germline ends. This chain's CDR3 is CASTDGGSPYEQYF. CDR3 nucleotides: TGCGCCAGCACCGACGGGGGATCCCCCTACGAGCAGTACTTC.

The V gene is TRBV10-2, the J gene TRBJ2-5; tentative D call: TRBD1 (6 bases). V was trimmed by 9 bases and J by 2 bases, leaving 13 bases between them. This CDR3 spans 13 amino acids. The germline gives CDR1 WSHSY, CDR2 SAAADI. The CDR3 loop reads CARRQDRQETQYF. The CDR3 bases are TGCGCCAGGAGGCAGGACAGACAAGAGACCCAGTACTTC.

The chain recombines TRBV29-1 with TRBJ2-3, with TRBD1 as a possible D gene (7 bases). Germline lookup yields CDR1 SQVTM and CDR2 ANQGSEA. Trimming removed 4 bases from V and 0 bases from J, with 11 bases in between. CDR3 size: 14 residues. CDR3: CSVVQGTSTDTQYF. CDR3 in DNA: TGCAGCGTTGTACAGGGGACTAGCACAGATACGCAGTATTTT.

This rearrangement joins TRBV28 to TRBJ1-1; 7 bases align to TRBD1. The J segment lost 7 bases and the V segment lost 9 bases, leaving 11 bases of the junction unmatched. Looked up from germline, CDR1 is MDHEN and CDR2 is SYDVKM. CDR3 length: 13 residues. CDR3 nucleotides: TGTGCCAGTCATCGACAGGGCTGGGTTGAAGCTTTCTTT. Protein: CASHRQGWVEAFF.